The present entry profiles one T cell receptor (beta chain) with its context. This CDR3 region has 12 residues. Trimming pared 1 base from V and 7 bases from J, leaving 5 bases between. Germline CDR1 and CDR2: LGHDT and YNNKEL (reference sequence). These data come from a study of blood T cell repertoires in COVID-19. At the level of the study: The origin of the acute and convalescent COVID-19 samples was the United States, Italy and Spain. T cells, B-cell-depleted T cells, or PBMCs supplied cDNA or gDNA.

Original data processing: Estimation of nucleated cell counts relied on the amplification of reference gene primers. The data were produced by immunoSEQ multiplex PCR, yet TCRdb's version contains in-frame clones alone and is incomplete. V and J calls and clone size are given by that table; D and trimming were obtained from the DNA. This repertoire shows around 67,000 clones, 82% found once; its top ten account for 15% to 20%. J is TRBJ2-1 and V is TRBV3-1 (or the pseudogene TRBV3-2), with D hard to call. Specimen: peripheral blood. This TCR came from an older man with active COVID-19. The CDR3 DNA sequence: TGTGCCAGCAGCCAAGTCGGGAATGAGCAGTTCTTC. It encodes CASSQVGNEQFF.